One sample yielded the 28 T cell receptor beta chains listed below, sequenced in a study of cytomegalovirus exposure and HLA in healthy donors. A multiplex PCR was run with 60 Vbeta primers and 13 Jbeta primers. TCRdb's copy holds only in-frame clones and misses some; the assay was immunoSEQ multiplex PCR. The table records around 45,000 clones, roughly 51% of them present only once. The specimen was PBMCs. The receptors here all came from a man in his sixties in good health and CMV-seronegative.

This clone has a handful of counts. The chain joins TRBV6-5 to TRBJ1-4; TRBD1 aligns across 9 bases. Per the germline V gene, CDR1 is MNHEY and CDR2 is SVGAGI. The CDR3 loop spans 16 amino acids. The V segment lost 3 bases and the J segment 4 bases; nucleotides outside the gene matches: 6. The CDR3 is CASSYSRTGDNEKLFF. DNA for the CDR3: TGTGCCAGCAGTTATTCCCGGACAGGGGATAATGAAAAACTGTTTTTT.

CDR3 protein: CASSLGVDTGNYEQYF. DNA for the CDR3: TGTGCCAGCAGCTTGGGGGTGGACACAGGGAATTACGAGCAGTACTTC. This chain connects TRBV5-4 to TRBJ2-7; possibly TRBD1 for D (6 bases). Looked up from germline, CDR1 is SGHNT and CDR2 is YYREEE (reference sequence). The length of the CDR3 is 16 residues. V lost 0 bases and J 4 bases, leaving 17 bases between the germline ends.

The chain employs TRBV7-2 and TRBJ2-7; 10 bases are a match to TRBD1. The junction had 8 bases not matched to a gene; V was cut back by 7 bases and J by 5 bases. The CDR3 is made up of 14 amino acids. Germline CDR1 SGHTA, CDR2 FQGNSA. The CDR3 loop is CASTRDRGRNEQYF. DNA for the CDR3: TGTGCCAGCACCCGGGACAGGGGACGAAACGAGCAGTACTTC.

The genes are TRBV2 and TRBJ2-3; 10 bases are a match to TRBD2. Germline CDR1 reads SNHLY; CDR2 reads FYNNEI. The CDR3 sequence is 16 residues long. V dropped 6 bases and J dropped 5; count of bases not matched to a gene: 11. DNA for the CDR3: TGTGCCAGCAGCCTGTCCCTAGCGGGAGCAGGAGATACGCAGTATTTT. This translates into CASSLSLAGAGDTQYF. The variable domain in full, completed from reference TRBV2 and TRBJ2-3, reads EPEVTQTPSHQVTQMGQEVILRCVPISNHLYFYWYRQILGQKVEFLVSFYNNEISEKSEIFDDQFSVERPDGSNFTLKIRSTKLEDSAMYFCASSLSLAGAGDTQYFGPGTRLTVL.

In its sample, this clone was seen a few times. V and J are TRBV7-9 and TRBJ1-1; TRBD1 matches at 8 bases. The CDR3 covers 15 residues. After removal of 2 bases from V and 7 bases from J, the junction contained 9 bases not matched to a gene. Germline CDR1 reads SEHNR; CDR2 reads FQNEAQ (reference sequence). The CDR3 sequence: CASSLFRDRGGEAFF. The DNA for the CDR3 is TGTGCCAGCAGCTTATTCCGCGACAGGGGAGGTGAAGCTTTCTTT.

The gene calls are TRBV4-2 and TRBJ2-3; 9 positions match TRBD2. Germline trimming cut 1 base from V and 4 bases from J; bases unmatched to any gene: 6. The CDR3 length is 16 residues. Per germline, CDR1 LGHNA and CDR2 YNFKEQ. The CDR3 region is CASSQVSGGRADTQYF. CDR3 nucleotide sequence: TGTGCCAGCAGCCAAGTATCGGGCGGGAGGGCAGATACGCAGTATTTT.

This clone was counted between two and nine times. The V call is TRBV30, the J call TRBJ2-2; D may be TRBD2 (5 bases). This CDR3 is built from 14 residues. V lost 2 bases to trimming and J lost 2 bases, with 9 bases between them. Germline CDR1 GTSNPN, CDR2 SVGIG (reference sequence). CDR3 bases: TGTGCCTGGAGTTCGTCGGGAAACACCGGGGAGCTGTTTTTT. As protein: CAWSSSGNTGELFF.

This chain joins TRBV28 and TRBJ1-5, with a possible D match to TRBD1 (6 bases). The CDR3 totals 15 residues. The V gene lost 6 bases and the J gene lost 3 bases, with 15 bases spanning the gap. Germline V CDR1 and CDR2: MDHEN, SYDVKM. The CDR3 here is CASRITGPNNQPQHF. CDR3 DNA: TGTGCCAGCAGAATAACAGGGCCCAACAATCAGCCCCAGCATTTT.

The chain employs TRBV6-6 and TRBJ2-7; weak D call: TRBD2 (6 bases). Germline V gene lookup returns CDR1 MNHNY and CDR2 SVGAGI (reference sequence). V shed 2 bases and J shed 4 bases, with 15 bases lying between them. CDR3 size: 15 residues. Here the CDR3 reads CASSYIKGGKYEQYF. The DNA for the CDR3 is TGTGCCAGCAGTTACATCAAGGGAGGTAAATACGAGCAGTACTTC.

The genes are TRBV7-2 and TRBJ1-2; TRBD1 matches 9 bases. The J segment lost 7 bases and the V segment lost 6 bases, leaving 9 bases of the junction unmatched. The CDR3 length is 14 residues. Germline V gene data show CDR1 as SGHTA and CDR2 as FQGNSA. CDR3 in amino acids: CASSPGQGISGYTF. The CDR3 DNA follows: TGTGCCAGCAGTCCGGGACAGGGCATATCTGGCTACACCTTC.

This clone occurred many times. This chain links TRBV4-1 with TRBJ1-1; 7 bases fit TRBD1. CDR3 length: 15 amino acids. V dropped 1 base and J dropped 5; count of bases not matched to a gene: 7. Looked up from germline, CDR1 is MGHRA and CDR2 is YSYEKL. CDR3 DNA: TGCGCCAGCAGCCAAGGATGGAGGGGGCGAACTGAAGCTTTCTTT. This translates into CASSQGWRGRTEAFF.

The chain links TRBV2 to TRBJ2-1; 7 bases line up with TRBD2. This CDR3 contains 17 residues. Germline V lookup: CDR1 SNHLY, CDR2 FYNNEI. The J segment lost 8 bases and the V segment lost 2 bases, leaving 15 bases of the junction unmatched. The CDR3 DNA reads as TGTGCCAGCAGTGAAAGCCGGGCGGGAGACTTAGAAGATGAGCAGTTCTTC. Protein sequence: CASSESRAGDLEDEQFF.

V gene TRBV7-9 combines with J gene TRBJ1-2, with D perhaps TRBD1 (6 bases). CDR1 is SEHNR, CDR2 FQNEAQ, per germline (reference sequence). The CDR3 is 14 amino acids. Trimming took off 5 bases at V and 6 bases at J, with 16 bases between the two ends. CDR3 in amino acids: CASSTLQGRDGYTF. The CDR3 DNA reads TGTGCCAGCAGCACCTTACAGGGAAGGGATGGCTACACCTTC.

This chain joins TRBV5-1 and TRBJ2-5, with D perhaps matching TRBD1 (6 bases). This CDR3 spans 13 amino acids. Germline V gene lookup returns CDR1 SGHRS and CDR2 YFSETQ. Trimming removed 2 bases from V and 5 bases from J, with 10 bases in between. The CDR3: CASSFQGLETQYF. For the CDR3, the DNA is TGCGCCAGCAGCTTTCAGGGGTTGGAGACCCAGTACTTC.

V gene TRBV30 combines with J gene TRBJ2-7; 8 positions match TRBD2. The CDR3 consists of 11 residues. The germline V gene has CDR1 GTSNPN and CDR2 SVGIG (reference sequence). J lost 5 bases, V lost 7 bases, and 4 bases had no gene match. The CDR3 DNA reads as TGTGCCTTGAGCGGGAGAGACGAGCAGTACTTC. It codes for CALSGRDEQYF.

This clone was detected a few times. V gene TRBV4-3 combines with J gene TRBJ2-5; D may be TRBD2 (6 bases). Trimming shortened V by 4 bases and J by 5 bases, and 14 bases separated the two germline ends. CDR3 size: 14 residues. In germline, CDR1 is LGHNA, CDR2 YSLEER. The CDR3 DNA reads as TGCGCCAGCAGCCTCGGTCTGGGGAGGGAGACCCAGTACTTC. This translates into CASSLGLGRETQYF.

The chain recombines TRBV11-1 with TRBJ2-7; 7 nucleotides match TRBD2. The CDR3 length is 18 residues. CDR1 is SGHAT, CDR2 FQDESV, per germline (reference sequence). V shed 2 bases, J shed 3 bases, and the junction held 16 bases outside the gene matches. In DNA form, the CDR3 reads TGTGCCAGCAGCTTAACCTTCAGTGGCGGGAGCCAAATCTACGAGCAGTACTTC. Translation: CASSLTFSGGSQIYEQYF.

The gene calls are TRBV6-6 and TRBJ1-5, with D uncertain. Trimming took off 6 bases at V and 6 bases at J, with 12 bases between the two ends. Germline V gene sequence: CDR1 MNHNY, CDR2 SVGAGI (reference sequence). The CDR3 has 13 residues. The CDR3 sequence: CASSEGGVQPQHF. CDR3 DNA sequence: TGTGCCAGCAGCGAGGGAGGAGTTCAGCCCCAGCATTTT.

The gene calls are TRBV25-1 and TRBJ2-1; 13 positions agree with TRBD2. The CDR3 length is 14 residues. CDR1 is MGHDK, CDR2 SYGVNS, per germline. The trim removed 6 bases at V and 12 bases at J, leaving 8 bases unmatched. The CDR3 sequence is CASRETSGRFRQFF. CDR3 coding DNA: TGTGCCAGCAGGGAGACTAGCGGGAGGTTCCGGCAGTTCTTC.

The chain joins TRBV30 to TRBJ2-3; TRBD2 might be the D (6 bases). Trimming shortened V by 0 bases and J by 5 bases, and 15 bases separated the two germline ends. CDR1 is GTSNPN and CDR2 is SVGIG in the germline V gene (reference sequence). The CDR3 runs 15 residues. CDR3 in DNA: TGTGCCTGGAGTGTAGGGGCGGGAACGGAAGATACGCAGTATTTT. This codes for CAWSVGAGTEDTQYF.

This chain's CDR3 is CAWSVASGRANTGELFF. For the CDR3, the DNA is TGTGCCTGGAGTGTAGCTAGCGGGAGGGCGAACACCGGGGAGCTGTTTTTT. The V and J genes are TRBV30 and TRBJ2-2, with 12 nucleotides matching TRBD2. Germline V lookup: CDR1 GTSNPN, CDR2 SVGIG (reference sequence). Unmatched junction bases numbered 2, after V lost 0 bases and J lost 0 bases. This CDR3 is built from 17 residues.

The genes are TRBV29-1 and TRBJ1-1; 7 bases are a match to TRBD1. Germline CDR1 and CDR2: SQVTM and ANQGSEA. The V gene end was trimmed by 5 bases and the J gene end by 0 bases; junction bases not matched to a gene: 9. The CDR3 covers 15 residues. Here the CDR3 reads CSVTSLQGMNTEAFF. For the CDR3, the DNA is TGCAGCGTTACCTCGTTACAGGGGATGAACACTGAAGCTTTCTTT.

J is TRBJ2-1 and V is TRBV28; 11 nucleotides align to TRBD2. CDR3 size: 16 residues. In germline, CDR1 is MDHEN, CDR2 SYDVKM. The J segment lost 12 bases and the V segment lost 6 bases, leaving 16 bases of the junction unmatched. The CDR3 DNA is TGTGCCAGCAGGCCCCCCGGGACTAGCGGAGGTGGTAGGCAGTTCTTC. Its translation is CASRPPGTSGGGRQFF.

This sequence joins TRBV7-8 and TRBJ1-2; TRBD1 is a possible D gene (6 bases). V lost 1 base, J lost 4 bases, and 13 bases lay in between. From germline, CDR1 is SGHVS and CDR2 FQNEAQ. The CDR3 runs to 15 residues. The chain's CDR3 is CASSLEAGVGYGYTF. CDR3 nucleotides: TGTGCCAGCAGCTTAGAGGCAGGGGTGGGCTATGGCTACACCTTC.

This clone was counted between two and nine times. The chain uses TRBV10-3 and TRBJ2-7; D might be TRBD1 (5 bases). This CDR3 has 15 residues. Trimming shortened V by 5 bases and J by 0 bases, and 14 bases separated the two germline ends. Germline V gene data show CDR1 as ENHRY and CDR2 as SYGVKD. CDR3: CAISSDKIRSYEQYF. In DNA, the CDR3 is TGTGCCATCAGTTCGGACAAAATTCGCTCCTACGAGCAGTACTTC.

The CDR3, as DNA: TGTGCCAGCAGCTTGGCGGGAAGTTTCACCGGGGAGCTGTTTTTT. Translated, it gives CASSLAGSFTGELFF. The rearrangement uses TRBV5-4 and TRBJ2-2; tentative D call: TRBD2 (5 bases). Germline V lookup: CDR1 SGHNT, CDR2 YYREEE (reference sequence). The CDR3 spans 15 residues. V was cut by 0 bases and J by 4 bases, with 10 bases left in between.

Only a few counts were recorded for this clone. The CDR3 loop reads CASSLRTSGQETQYF. The CDR3 DNA follows: TGTGCCAGCAGCTTGAGGACTAGCGGCCAAGAGACCCAGTACTTC. The chain employs TRBV5-4 and TRBJ2-5, with 10 bases lining up with TRBD2. Losses at the gene ends were 1 base for V and 1 base for J; bases not matched to a gene: 1. The CDR3 has 15 amino acids. Germline loops: CDR1 SGHNT, CDR2 YYREEE (reference sequence).

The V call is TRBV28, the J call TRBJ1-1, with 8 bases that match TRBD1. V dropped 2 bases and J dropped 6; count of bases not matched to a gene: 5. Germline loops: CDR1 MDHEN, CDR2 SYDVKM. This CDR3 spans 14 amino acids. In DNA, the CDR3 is TGTGCCAGCAGTTTACAGGGGACAGGCGCTGAAGCTTTCTTT. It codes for CASSLQGTGAEAFF.